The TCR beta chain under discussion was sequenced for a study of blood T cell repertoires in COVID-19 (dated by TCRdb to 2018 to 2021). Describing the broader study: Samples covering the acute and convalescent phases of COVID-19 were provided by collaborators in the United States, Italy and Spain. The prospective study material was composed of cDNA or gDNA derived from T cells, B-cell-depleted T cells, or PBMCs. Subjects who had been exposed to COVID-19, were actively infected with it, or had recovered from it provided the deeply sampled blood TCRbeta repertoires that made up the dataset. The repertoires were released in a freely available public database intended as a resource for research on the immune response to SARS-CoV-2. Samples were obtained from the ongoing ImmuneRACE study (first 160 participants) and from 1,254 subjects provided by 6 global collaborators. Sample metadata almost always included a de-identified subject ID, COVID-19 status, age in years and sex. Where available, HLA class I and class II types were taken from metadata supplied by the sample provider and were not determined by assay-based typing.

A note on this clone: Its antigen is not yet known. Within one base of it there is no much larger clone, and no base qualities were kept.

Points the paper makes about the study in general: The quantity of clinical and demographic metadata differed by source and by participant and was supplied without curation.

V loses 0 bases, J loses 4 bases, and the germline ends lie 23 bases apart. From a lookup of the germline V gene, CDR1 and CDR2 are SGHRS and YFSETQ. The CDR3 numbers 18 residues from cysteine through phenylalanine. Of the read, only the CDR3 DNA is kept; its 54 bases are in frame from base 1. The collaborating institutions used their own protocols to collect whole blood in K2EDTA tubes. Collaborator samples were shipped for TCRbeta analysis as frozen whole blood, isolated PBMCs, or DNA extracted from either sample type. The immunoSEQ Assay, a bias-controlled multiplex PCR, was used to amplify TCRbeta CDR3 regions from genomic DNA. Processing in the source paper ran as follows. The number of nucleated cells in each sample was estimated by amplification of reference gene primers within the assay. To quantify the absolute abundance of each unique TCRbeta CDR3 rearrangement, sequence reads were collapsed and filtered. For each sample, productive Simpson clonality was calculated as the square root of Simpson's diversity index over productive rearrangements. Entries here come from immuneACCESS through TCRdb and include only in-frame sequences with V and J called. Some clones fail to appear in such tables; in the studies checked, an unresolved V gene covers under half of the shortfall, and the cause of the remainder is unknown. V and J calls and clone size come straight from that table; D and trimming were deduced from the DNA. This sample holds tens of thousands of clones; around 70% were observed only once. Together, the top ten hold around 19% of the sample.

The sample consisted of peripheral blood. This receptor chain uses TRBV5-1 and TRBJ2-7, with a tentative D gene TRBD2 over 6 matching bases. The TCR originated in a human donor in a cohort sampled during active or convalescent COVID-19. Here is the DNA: TGCGCCAGCAGCTTGGGTAGCGGACTAAAACTTGCCAGTTACGAGCAGTACTTC. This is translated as CASSLGSGLKLASYEQYF.